Sequencing of this TCR beta chain was carried out in a study of T-cell reconstitution after alpha-beta-depleted transplantation in children. Study results and limitations: Day-60 TCRbeta diversity that was high in some patients was derived from surviving recipient T cells and thymic progenitors. Expanded clones from the graft, numbering several hundred, reportedly supplied alpha-beta T cells about two months after transplant.

This clonotype came up a few times. Its antigen is currently unknown. During its preparation, the TCRbeta library received unique molecular identifiers. Using its own MiXCR run on the PCR reads, TCRdb lists one record per CDR3 protein. The repertoire holds 700,000 to 950,000 distinct CDR3 sequences, with about 16% as singletons. The germline CDR1 and CDR2 sequences are SEHNR and FQNEAQ (reference sequence). This CDR3 comprises 15 residues. Trimming left V 1 base short and J 4 bases short, with 12 bases between. Source: PBMCs, mostly from graft donor cells, taken 360 days after TCRalphabeta/CD19-depleted stem cell transplant. This TCR was recovered from a male patient between 10 and 17 years old who had a stem cell transplant for acute lymphoblastic leukemia, so the T cells may come from the graft donor. The V gene is TRBV7-9, the J gene TRBJ2-3; unclear D gene. In nucleotides, the CDR3 is TGTGCCAGCAGCTTAGTTTCGTCAGGACCAGATACGCAGTATTTT. Translation gives CASSLVSSGPDTQYF.